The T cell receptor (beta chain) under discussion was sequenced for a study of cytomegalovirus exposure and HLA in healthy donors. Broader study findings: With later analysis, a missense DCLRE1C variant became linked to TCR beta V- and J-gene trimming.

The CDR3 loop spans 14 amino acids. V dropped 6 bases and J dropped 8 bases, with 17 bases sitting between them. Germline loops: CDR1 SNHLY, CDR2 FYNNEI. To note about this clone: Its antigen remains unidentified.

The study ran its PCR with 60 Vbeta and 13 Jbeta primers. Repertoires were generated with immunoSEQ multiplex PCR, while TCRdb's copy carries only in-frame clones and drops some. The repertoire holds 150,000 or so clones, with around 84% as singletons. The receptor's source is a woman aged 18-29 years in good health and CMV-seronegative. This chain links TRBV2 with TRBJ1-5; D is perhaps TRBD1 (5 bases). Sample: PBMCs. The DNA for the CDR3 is TGTGCCAGCAGGGGGATGGGGCCGACGGAGCCCCAGCATTTT. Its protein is CASRGMGPTEPQHF.